Below, one TCR beta chain is given with its context. This clonotype has at least ten counts. What antigen it recognizes has not been identified. No much larger clonotype is one base removed from it; base qualities were not supplied. From its cysteine to its phenylalanine, the CDR3 spans 16 amino acids. Left in the record is the CDR3 DNA by itself, 48 bases read in frame from the first base. Germline trimming: 5 bases from V, 3 bases from J; junction bases outside gene matches: 8. The entry originates in a study of human T cells and chemical hapten exposure listed by TCRdb under 2021. About the full investigation: For sensitization, 2% DPC in acetone was applied to a roughly 2 cm by roughly 2 cm area of upper inner arm skin. Patients additionally received weekly therapeutic DPC doses to the scalp throughout the roughly 24-week study period. Patch testing on the upper back used Finn chambers containing 0.01% DPC, with scoring done after 6 days according to International Contact Dermatitis Research Group standards. Most of the patients in the cohort were female, and the cohort covered alopecia areata with under or over 50% scalp involvement, alopecia totalis and alopecia universalis. The libraries were sequenced as a pool, and the TCR yield per sample differed mostly because of small variations in library volumes within the pool. This study followed changes in the peripheral blood TCR repertoire in vivo during primary and secondary sensitization of alopecia patients to the hapten diphenylcyclopropenone (DPC). Patient blood was sampled pre-sensitization (week 0) and at 2, 6 and about 24 weeks after DPC sensitization. Blood for TCR sequencing was provided by twenty-nine alopecia patients at one to four time points (pre-sensitization, 2, 6 and 24 weeks).

Results the study describes overall, beyond this receptor: Patch test score was positively correlated with the number of PT1 expanded TCRs, with significance at thresholds 8, 16 and 32 but not at 4. All patients had alopecia, a presumed autoimmune disease, so their immune response might differ from that of healthy individuals. DPC sensitization did not change how many TCRs were above 1 in 1000 frequency, and no evidence was found of alterations in global repertoire structure. After repeated subsampling, the strength of the expansion versus patch-test correlation and the threshold at which it became significant changed. Expanded TCRs formed significantly more large CDR3 similarity clusters than pre-sensitization or healthy control sets, consistent with antigen-driven responses.

The library was generated by RACE. TCRdb records NextSeq 500 as the sequencer. Library preparation attached unique molecular identifiers to individual cDNA molecules for quantitative, reproducible TCR counting. Each blood RNA sample was used to sequence both TCR alpha and TCR beta chains. In the source study's methods: The median number of TCRs per sample was around 100,000, ranging from about 20,000 to 750,000. The Decombinator software suite was used to annotate V, J and CDR3 in the TCR reads. For the PS versus PT1 abundance plots, all samples were subsampled to the same number of TCRs (28,000). Expanded TCRs were defined as absent before sensitization and observed at least eight times at the 2-week time point. The public sequencing data were trimmed at Q25 with fastp and processed into clonotypes with MiXCR by TCRdb, which kept only in-frame beta chains. Every distinct CDR3 protein forms one entry, paired with its most common genes and DNA. The V and J calls shown here were made by TCRdb, not taken from the authors' results. The sample contains about 380,000 distinct CDR3 sequences, roughly 4.8% of them found a single time. Approximately 2.1% of the sample is in the top ten clones.

The label giving this sample's time point can be read as: patch test 1, 2 weeks after DPC sensitization. Per the publication, the treatment or condition label means: therapeutic diphenylcyclopropenone sensitization with weekly scalp DPC. At each patch-test visit, blood was drawn before the patch test was applied. Eligible patients were aged 18 to 70, diagnosed with alopecia, deemed suitable for DPC therapy, and excluded if pregnant. Unfractionated whole blood was collected in Tempus Blood RNA tubes, and total RNA was extracted from that blood. The receptor's source is a woman between 50 and 59 years old with alopecia areata. Some clones in this sample may be carry-over from other donors' samples. Sequences were derived from whole blood, sampled in connection with sensitization to the hapten diphenylcyclopropenone (DPC). The V and J segments used are TRBV12-3 or TRBV12-4 and TRBJ2-1; the junction holds 9 bases that match TRBD2. The DNA sequence follows: TGTGCCAGCAGTCCGGTGGCTAGCGGGATCTACAATGAGCAGTTCTTC. Its translation reads: CASSPVASGIYNEQFF.